This is a list of T cell receptor beta chains from one sample in a study of shared clonotypes between healthy human individuals. Here immunoSEQ multiplex PCR was the method, and the copy in TCRdb shows in-frame clones only, minus some. The sample carries roughly 1 million clones, 75% to 80% recorded once. Sequenced: memory CD4+ T cells from PBMCs. The receptors derive from a man aged 18 to 30 in good health. Some clones in this sample may be carry-over from other donors' samples. CDR3s include the opening cysteine and the closing phenylalanine or tryptophan. D genes are given only for firm matches. Some rows have no size entry. The others give once, few or many, or a class for an expanded clone.

d_gene | j_gene | abundance | v_gene | CDR3aa | CDR3nt
- | TRBJ2-7 | - | TRBV28 | CASSLTQGSYEQYF | TGTGCCAGCAGTTTAACCCAGGGCTCCTACGAGCAGTACTTC
- | TRBJ1-2 | - | TRBV6-1 | CASNENYGYTF | TGTGCCAGCAACGAAAACTATGGCTACACCTTC
TRBD2 | TRBJ2-5 | - | TRBV5-1 | CASSLDPAGHQETQYF | TGCGCCAGCAGCTTGGACCCAGCGGGGCACCAAGAGACCCAGTACTTC
- | TRBJ2-2 | - | TRBV28 | CASRRTANTGELFF | TGTGCCAGCCGGAGGACAGCGAACACCGGGGAGCTGTTTTTT
TRBD1 | TRBJ2-7 | - | TRBV11-3 | CASSRNTGAPAEQYF | TGTGCCAGCAGCCGGAACACAGGGGCCCCTGCCGAGCAGTACTTC
TRBD1 | TRBJ1-5 | once | TRBV2 | CASSGQGNQPQHF | TGTGCCAGCTCCGGACAGGGTAATCAGCCCCAGCATTTT
TRBD1 | TRBJ2-7 | - | TRBV29-1 | CSVGDRSYEQYF | TGCAGCGTTGGGGACAGGTCCTACGAGCAGTACTTC
- | TRBJ2-5 | many | TRBV6-6 | CASSYLPTGRETQYF | TGTGCCAGCAGTTACTTACCTACAGGGAGAGAGACCCAGTACTTC
- | TRBJ2-5 | - | TRBV20-1 | CSAALTETQYF | TGCAGTGCGGCCCTTACGGAGACCCAGTACTTC
- | TRBJ2-3 | few | TRBV7-9 | CASSYPSGSPTDTQYF | TGTGCCAGCAGCTATCCCTCCGGGAGCCCCACAGATACGCAGTATTTT
- | TRBJ1-4 | - | TRBV29-1 | CSVEDKGREKLFF | TGCAGCGTTGAAGATAAAGGGAGAGAAAAACTGTTTTTT
- | TRBJ2-5 | - | TRBV7-8 | CASSPWTVQETQYF | TGTGCCAGCAGCCCTTGGACTGTCCAAGAGACCCAGTACTTC
- | TRBJ2-7 | - | TRBV13 | CASSPAEDYEQYF | TGTGCCAGCAGCCCTGCCGAGGACTACGAGCAGTACTTC
TRBD2 | TRBJ2-5 | - | TRBV19 | CASGGLAGGPRETQYF | TGTGCCAGTGGAGGACTAGCGGGAGGGCCACGGGAGACCCAGTACTTC
- | TRBJ1-3 | - | TRBV5-5 | CASSPTSHTIYF | TGTGCCAGCAGCCCGACTTCGCACACCATATATTTT
- | TRBJ2-2 | - | TRBV18 | CASSPVTGHNTGELFF | TGTGCCAGCTCACCAGTGACGGGGCATAACACCGGGGAGCTGTTTTTT
- | TRBJ1-5 | once | TRBV6-9 | CASSYSRRGGNQPQHF | TGTGCCAGCAGTTACTCGAGGAGAGGGGGCAATCAGCCCCAGCATTTT
- | TRBJ2-3 | few | TRBV5-1 | CASSPSPTARDTQYF | TGCGCCAGCAGCCCATCCCCCACGGCGAGAGATACGCAGTATTTT
- | TRBJ1-1 | - | TRBV2 | CASRQVSRNTEAFF | TGTGCCAGCAGGCAAGTTTCACGTAACACTGAAGCTTTCTTT
TRBD1 | TRBJ2-7 | many | TRBV7-2 | CASSARQGFSYEQYF | TGTGCCAGCAGCGCCCGACAGGGCTTCTCCTACGAGCAGTACTTC
- | TRBJ2-3 | - | TRBV7-3 | CASSLTRGTDTQYF | TGTGCCAGCAGCTTAACTAGAGGAACAGATACGCAGTATTTT
- | TRBJ2-6 | - | TRBV9 | CASSPQGYGANVLTF | TGTGCCAGCAGCCCTCAGGGGTATGGGGCCAACGTCCTGACTTTC
TRBD2 | TRBJ2-7 | few | TRBV30 | CAWSGTSGSSQYF | TGTGCCTGGAGTGGGACTAGCGGGAGCTCACAGTACTTC
TRBD1 | TRBJ1-5 | - | TRBV28 | CASSRDIGGAWSNQPQHF | TGTGCCAGCAGCCGAGATATAGGGGGCGCTTGGAGCAATCAGCCCCAGCATTTT
- | TRBJ2-7 | once | TRBV28 | CASSSGDSSYEQYF | TGTGCCAGCAGTTCTGGAGATAGCTCCTACGAGCAGTACTTC
- | TRBJ2-5 | - | TRBV7-2 | CASSFLSGAQETQYF | TGTGCCAGCAGCTTTCTAAGTGGGGCCCAAGAGACCCAGTACTTC
- | TRBJ1-1 | - | TRBV6-1 | CASNPLGGETFF | TGTGCCAGCAATCCCTTAGGGGGTGAAACTTTCTTT
- | TRBJ2-6 | - | TRBV7-2 | CASRRASGANVLTF | TGTGCCAGCCGAAGGGCCTCTGGGGCCAACGTCCTGACTTTC
- | TRBJ1-4 | - | TRBV30 | CAWSVSERRVDINEKLFF | TGTGCCTGGAGTGTAAGCGAACGCCGGGTGGATATTAATGAAAAACTGTTTTTT
TRBD2 | TRBJ2-7 | - | TRBV5-1 | CASSLGPSGSYEQYF | TGCGCCAGCAGCTTGGGGCCTAGCGGGAGTTACGAGCAGTACTTC
- | TRBJ2-1 | - | TRBV11-2 | CASSSYAGTYNEQFF | TGTGCCAGCAGCTCATACGCAGGGACCTACAATGAGCAGTTCTTC
- | TRBJ1-2 | - | TRBV9 | CASSVGGSNYGYTF | TGTGCCAGCAGCGTAGGGGGCTCGAACTATGGCTACACCTTC
- | TRBJ1-2 | - | TRBV6-4 | CASSADSTGLQAF | TGTGCCAGCAGTGCGGATTCCACAGGTCTTCAGGCCTTC
- | TRBJ2-5 | many | TRBV10-3 | CAISENPPETQYF | TGTGCCATCAGCGAGAATCCACCGGAGACCCAGTACTTC
TRBD2 | TRBJ2-7 | once | TRBV28 | CASSVSGRAYEQYF | TGTGCCAGCAGTGTTAGCGGGAGAGCATACGAGCAGTACTTC
- | TRBJ1-1 | - | TRBV6-5 | CASIPLAPSTEAFF | TGTGCCAGCATACCGCTAGCCCCTTCGACTGAAGCTTTCTTT
- | TRBJ2-3 | - | TRBV2 | CATQGGLAADTQYF | TGTGCCACCCAAGGCGGGTTAGCGGCAGATACGCAGTATTTT
- | TRBJ2-7 | few | TRBV2 | CASRPTGPAWGEQYF | TGTGCCAGCAGACCTACAGGACCCGCATGGGGCGAGCAGTACTTC
- | TRBJ2-1 | - | TRBV28 | CASPGQFF | TGTGCCAGCCCTGGGCAGTTCTTC
- | TRBJ1-4 | once | TRBV19 | CASSMGDSNEKLFF | TGTGCCAGTAGTATGGGCGATTCTAATGAAAAACTGTTTTTT
TRBD2 | TRBJ2-1 | - | TRBV2 | CASRATSGSYNEQFF | TGTGCCAGCAGGGCCACTAGCGGGAGCTACAATGAGCAGTTCTTC
- | TRBJ2-5 | - | TRBV2 | CASSPPPVETQYF | TGTGCCAGCAGCCCCCCGCCGGTGGAGACCCAGTACTTC
TRBD1 | TRBJ2-3 | - | TRBV19 | CATDDRGRTDTQYF | TGTGCCACCGACGACAGGGGGCGCACAGATACGCAGTATTTT
- | TRBJ1-1 | - | TRBV13 | CASSLGAAGTEAFF | TGTGCCAGCAGCTTAGGGGCGGCAGGGACTGAAGCTTTCTTT
- | TRBJ2-7 | - | TRBV6-6 | CASRDHDYEQYF | TGTGCCAGCCGGGACCATGACTACGAGCAGTACTTC
- | TRBJ1-2 | - | TRBV7-2 | CASSARSGLYGYTF | TGTGCCAGCAGCGCCAGGTCAGGGCTCTATGGCTACACCTTC
- | TRBJ2-2 | - | TRBV7-2 | CASSLDALNAGELFF | TGTGCCAGCAGCTTAGACGCACTAAATGCCGGGGAGCTGTTTTTT
- | TRBJ2-4 | - | TRBV2 | CASSSSLGVPSRGKNIQYF | TGTGCCAGCAGTTCTTCACTGGGGGTCCCAAGCCGGGGCAAAAACATTCAGTACTTC